The sequence of this T cell receptor (beta chain) was determined in a study of tumor and adjacent non-tumor tissue in lung cancer. This CDR3 is 15 amino acids long. CDR1 and CDR2 from the germline V gene are WSHSY and SAAADI. This sample's RNA came from whole unsorted tissue. Between August and November 2014, newly diagnosed, chemotherapy-naive lung cancer patients underwent thoracic surgery in China. TCRbeta libraries were built with three rounds of nested PCR, modified from ARM-PCR. Using its own MiXCR run on the multiplex PCR reads, TCRdb lists one record per CDR3 protein. This sample has about 110,000 distinct CDR3 sequences, with about 87% found just once. As concerns this clonotype: Relative to the germline gene, one junction end is altered; a read error may explain this.

What was sequenced was lung tumor tissue. The chain uses TRBV10-2 and TRBJ1-2; D call uncertain. This clonotype was obtained from a man aged 65 to 79 with non-small cell lung cancer. The CDR3 here is CASSERRTADYGYTF. CDR3 nucleotides: TGCGCCAGTAGTGAGAGAAGGACGGCGGACTATGGCTACACCTTC.